This T cell receptor (beta chain) stems from a study of CD8+CD57+ T cells in acquired aplastic anemia. General observations from the study: The study found no significant CD8+ Simpson's diversity difference between patients and controls. Sharing between patients and controls was observed for around 30 CD8+ CDR3 sequences.

Concerning this clonotype itself: The target antigen is unknown. A read error is likely, as this CDR3 ends without the conserved phenylalanine or tryptophan.

The CDR3 is 14 residues long. Looked up from germline, CDR1 is SEHNR and CDR2 is FQNEAQ (reference sequence). Genomic DNA served as template for TCR beta VDJ and CDR3 profiling. TCRdb independently ran MiXCR on the reads; one entry per CDR3 protein. This table holds 180,000 or so distinct CDR3 sequences, about 60% found once. Whoever was chosen for sequencing had shown CD8+CD57+ cell expansion by flow cytometry. Sequencing was carried out using sorted CD4+, CD8+, or CD8+CD57+ T cells (not recorded which) from PBMCs. This chain links TRBV7-9 with TRBJ1-6; D remains ambiguous. This TCR derives from a human donor with aplastic anemia. The CDR3 bases are TGTTCCAGCAGCTCCGGACGAACCAATTCACCCCTCCACTGT. This gives the protein CSSSSGRTNSPLHC.